The clone carrying this T cell receptor (beta chain) was picked up a small number of times. In TCRdb, the 5' RACE reads were re-called with MiXCR into one record per CDR3 protein. The sample contains about 320,000 distinct CDR3 sequences, 3.5% to 4.5% of which appear only once. The CDR3 is 14 amino acids. Trimming cost V 5 bases and J 4 bases, with 11 bases left between them. These data originate in a study of T cells after yellow fever vaccination. The origin of this receptor is a man aged 18 to 29 who received the YFV17D yellow fever vaccine. V usage is TRBV12-3 or TRBV12-4 and J usage is TRBJ1-4; weak D call: TRBD1 (5 bases). The sequences come from PBMCs, collected 15 days after the yellow fever booster vaccination. CDR3 nucleotides: TGTGCCAGCAGTCGACAGAACTATAATGAAAAACTGTTTTTT. It is translated as CASSRQNYNEKLFF.